This entry describes one TCR beta chain. TCRdb keeps only in-frame clones here, not all; method: immunoSEQ multiplex PCR. The sample carries fewer than 250,000 clones, about 90% recorded once. The CDR3 spans 14 residues. CDR1 and CDR2 from the germline V gene are MNHNY and SVGAGI (reference sequence). The V segment lost 8 bases and the J segment 6 bases; nucleotides outside the gene matches: 5. The source of the sample is a study of blood T cell repertoires in COVID-19. The TCR comes from a man aged 25 to 45 with acute or convalescent COVID-19. Sequenced sample: peripheral blood. The chain is built from TRBV6-6 and TRBJ2-2; 11 bases agree with TRBD2. CDR3 nucleotide sequence: TGTGCCAGCGGTATAGCGGGGGGGCCCGGGGAGCTGTTTTTT. This translates into CASGIAGGPGELFF.